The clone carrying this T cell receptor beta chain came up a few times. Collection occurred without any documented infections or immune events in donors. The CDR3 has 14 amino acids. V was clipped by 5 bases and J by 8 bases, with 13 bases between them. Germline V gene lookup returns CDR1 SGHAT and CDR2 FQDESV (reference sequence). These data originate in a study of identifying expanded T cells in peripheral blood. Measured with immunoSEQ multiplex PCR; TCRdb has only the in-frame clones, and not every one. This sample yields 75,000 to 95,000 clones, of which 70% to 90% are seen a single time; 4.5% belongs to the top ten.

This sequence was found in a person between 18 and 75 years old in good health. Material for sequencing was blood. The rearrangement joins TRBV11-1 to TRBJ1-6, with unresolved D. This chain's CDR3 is CASSQGQSDSPLHF. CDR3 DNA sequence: TGTGCCAGCAGCCAAGGGCAATCGGATTCACCCCTCCACTTT.